Included here is one T cell receptor (beta chain) sequence, with context. These data originate in a study of cytomegalovirus exposure and HLA in healthy donors. Study in general: Earlier findings included about 120 million unique TCR beta sequences obtained from approximately 170 million T cells.

CDR1 is SGHTS and CDR2 is YDEGEE in the germline V gene. The V gene lost 1 base and the J gene lost 1 base, with 11 bases spanning the gap. CDR3 length equals 15 residues. This PCR relied on a set of 60 Vbeta primers and 13 Jbeta primers. The table came from immunoSEQ multiplex PCR; TCRdb's copy has only in-frame clones and leaves some out. Counted here are about 140,000 clones, about 78% occurring once; the ten biggest clones make up approximately 4%. This sequence originates from a man aged 45 to 65 in good health and CMV-seropositive. This chain links TRBV5-8 with TRBJ1-1; no clear D gene. What was sequenced was PBMCs. In DNA, the CDR3 is TGTGCCAGCAGCTTGCGGGGATCGGGGAACACTGAAGCTTTCTTT. Translation gives CASSLRGSGNTEAFF.